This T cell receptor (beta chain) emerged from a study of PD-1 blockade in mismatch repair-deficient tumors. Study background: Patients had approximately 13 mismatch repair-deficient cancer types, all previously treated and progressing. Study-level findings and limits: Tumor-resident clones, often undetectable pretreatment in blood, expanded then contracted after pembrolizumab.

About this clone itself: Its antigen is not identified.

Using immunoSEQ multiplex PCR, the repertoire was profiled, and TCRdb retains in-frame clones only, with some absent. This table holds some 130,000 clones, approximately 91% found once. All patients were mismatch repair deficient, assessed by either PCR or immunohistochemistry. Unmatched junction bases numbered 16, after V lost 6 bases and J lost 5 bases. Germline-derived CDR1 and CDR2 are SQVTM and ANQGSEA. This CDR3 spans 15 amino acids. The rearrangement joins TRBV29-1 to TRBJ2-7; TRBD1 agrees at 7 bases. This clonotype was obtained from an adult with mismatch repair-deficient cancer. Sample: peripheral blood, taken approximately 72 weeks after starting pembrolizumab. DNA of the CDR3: TGCAGCGTGTTAGAACGCGACAGGGTATTCGACGAGCAGTACTTC. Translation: CSVLERDRVFDEQYF.